The source of this T cell receptor (beta chain) is a study of cytomegalovirus exposure and HLA in healthy donors. With 60 Vbeta and 13 Jbeta primers, the PCR was carried out. The assay was immunoSEQ multiplex PCR, and TCRdb's table has in-frame clones only and misses some. The table records about 110,000 clones, just under 70% of them present only once. The study's findings and limits: Researchers had no immune exposure information except CMV serostatus available. Based on reports, TCR beta sequences accurately predicted HLA-A and HLA-B alleles for most subjects. The study listed under 200 cytomegalovirus-associated TCR beta chains.

This clone appeared once. The target antigen is unknown. Germline V gene data show CDR1 as SQVTM and CDR2 as ANQGSEA. This CDR3 region has 16 residues. V lost 0 bases, J lost 5 bases, and 19 bases lay in between. The chain is built from TRBV29-1 and TRBJ1-1; D is perhaps TRBD1 (6 bases). This sequence originates from a man aged 30 to 39 in good health and CMV-seropositive. The specimen was PBMCs. The CDR3 region has the DNA TGCAGCGTTGAAGAAAGTGCAGGGGTAATAGGGACTGAAGCTTTCTTT. Translating it yields CSVEESAGVIGTEAFF.